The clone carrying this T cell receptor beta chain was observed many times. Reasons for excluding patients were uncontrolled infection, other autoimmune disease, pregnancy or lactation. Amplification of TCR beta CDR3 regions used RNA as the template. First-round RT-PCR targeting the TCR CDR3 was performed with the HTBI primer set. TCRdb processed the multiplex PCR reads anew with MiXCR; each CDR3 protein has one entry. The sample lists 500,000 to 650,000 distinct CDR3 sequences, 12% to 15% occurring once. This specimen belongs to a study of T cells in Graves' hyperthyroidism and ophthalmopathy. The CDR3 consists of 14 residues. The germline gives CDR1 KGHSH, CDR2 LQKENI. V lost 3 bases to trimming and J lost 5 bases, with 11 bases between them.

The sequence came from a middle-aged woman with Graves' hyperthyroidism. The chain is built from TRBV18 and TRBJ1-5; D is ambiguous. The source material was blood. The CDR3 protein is CASSPIGEDQPQHF. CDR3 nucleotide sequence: TGTGCCAGCTCACCTATAGGAGAGGATCAGCCCCAGCATTTT.